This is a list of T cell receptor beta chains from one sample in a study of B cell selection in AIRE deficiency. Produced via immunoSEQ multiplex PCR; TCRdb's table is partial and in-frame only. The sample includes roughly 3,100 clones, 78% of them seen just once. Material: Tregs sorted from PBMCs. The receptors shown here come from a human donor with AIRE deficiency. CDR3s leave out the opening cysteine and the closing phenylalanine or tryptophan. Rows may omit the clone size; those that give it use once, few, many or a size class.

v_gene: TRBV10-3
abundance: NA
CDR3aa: ATFGQSTAEAF

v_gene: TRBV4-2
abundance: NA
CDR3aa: ASSRFAGRGEQF

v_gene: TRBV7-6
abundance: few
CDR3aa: ASSTWTGGDEKLF

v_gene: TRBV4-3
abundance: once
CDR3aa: ASSQVYMAKNIQY

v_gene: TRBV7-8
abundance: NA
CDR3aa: ASSLTSGSTDTQY

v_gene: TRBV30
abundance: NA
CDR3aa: AWRTSSETQY

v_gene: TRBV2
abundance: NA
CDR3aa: ASTLTGTENYGYT

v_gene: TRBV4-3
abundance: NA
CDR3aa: ASSPFSGDEQY

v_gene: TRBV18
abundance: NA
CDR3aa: ASSPPLTKETQY

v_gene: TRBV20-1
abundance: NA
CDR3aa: SARRDNLY

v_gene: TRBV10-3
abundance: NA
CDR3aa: AIGRVTDRTEQY

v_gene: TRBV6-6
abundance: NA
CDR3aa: ASSLMSGRFNEQF

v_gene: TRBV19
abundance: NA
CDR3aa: ASSRGLAGVADTQY

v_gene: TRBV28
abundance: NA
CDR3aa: ASSLLPGQGDNEQF

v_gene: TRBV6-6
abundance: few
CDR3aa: ATVYNYGYT

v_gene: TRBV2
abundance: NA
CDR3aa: ASSEPGAPLRPQH

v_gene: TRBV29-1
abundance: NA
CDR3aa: SASGSSYEQY

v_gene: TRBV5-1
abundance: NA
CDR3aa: ASSLTRDSRPETQY

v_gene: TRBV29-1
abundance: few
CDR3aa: SVGFGANSPLH

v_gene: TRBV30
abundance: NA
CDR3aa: AWSGTGQGAWGNQPQH